This T cell receptor (beta chain) appears in the sequencing data of a study of control samples from healthy donors and cancer patients. This table comes from immunoSEQ multiplex PCR, and its TCRdb copy is limited to in-frame clones, with some not included. The data hold around 120,000 clones, with about 95% observed a single time. The TCR originated in a man aged 25-45 years in good health. Sequenced: blood.

The CDR3 is CASSPRSSPPEEKLFF. In DNA form, the CDR3 reads TGCGCCAGCAGCCCCCGTTCGAGTCCACCGGAGGAAAAACTGTTTTTT. V gene TRBV5-1 combines with J gene TRBJ1-4; no clear D. The V end was cut by 4 bases, the J end by 8 bases, with 21 bases between. The CDR3 contains 16 residues. CDR1 is SGHRS, CDR2 YFSETQ, per germline.